This entry features one T cell receptor (beta chain) sequence. Since a much larger clone is just one base distant, this may be a read error. With a J-beta primer mix and a sample-barcoded 5' primer, a second PCR ran 7 to 11 cycles. MiXCR was run by TCRdb on the 5' RACE reads, yielding one entry per CDR3 protein. The table lists 780,000 or so distinct CDR3 sequences, roughly three fifths of them singletons. This sample stems from a study of blood T cells in healthy people across ages. The CDR3 has 14 residues. V dropped 6 bases and J dropped 13 bases, with 22 bases sitting between them. Germline V gene sequence: CDR1 MNHEY, CDR2 SVGAGI.

The TCR sequence derives from a middle-aged man in good health. J is TRBJ2-1 and V is TRBV6-5; no clear D. The sample taken for sequencing was blood. DNA for the CDR3: TGTGCCAGCAGAGGAGAGCTAGAAGGAGAGACCCAGTTCTTC. As protein: CASRGELEGETQFF.